Described below is a single T cell receptor beta chain sequence and its context. The participants were between roughly 18 and 90 years old and came from some 23 US areas. Participants' reported clinical history set cohort assignment. The data stem from a study of blood T cell repertoires in COVID-19. Study context: Samples representing acute and convalescent COVID-19 were sourced from the United States, Italy and Spain.

This CDR3 spans 14 amino acids. V was shortened by 4 bases and J by 8 bases, with 14 bases between the two germline ends. Germline lookup yields CDR1 LNHDA and CDR2 SQIVND (reference sequence). In the authors' methods: Reference gene primer amplification yielded estimated nucleated cell counts. Here immunoSEQ multiplex PCR was the method, and the copy in TCRdb shows in-frame clones only, minus some. The DNA gave D and trimming, while V, J and clone size come from that table. In the table there are roughly 180,000 clones, 81% of which are singletons. The chain recombines TRBV19 with TRBJ1-4; no firm D call. Sequenced sample: PBMCs or T cells enriched from blood (not recorded which). The source is a woman aged 40 to 50 with acute COVID-19. CDR3 DNA sequence: TGTGCCAGTAGTACCTGGGGAGTCGGCGAAAAACTGTTTTTT. It is translated as CASSTWGVGEKLFF.